This T cell receptor beta chain was retrieved from a study of blood T cells in healthy people across ages. A remark on this clonotype: A read error may produce the germline difference seen at one junction end.

Next came a second PCR, run for roughly 6 to 11 cycles, which used a sample-barcoded 5' primer along with a J-beta primer mix. TCRdb re-called the 5' RACE reads through MiXCR, storing one row per CDR3 protein. In the table there are some 560,000 distinct CDR3 sequences, roughly a quarter of which are singletons. The CDR3 has 12 amino acids. Looked up from germline, CDR1 is ENHRY and CDR2 is SYGVKD. These data were also filed under a second study, of T cells of mothers and their children.

The origin of this receptor is a boy under 10 years old in good health. Source material: blood. The genes are TRBV10-3 and TRBJ2-4; no firm D call. In nucleotides, the CDR3 is TGTGTCATCATTTGGGCCAAAAACATTCAGTACTTC. Its translation: CVIIWAKNIQYF.